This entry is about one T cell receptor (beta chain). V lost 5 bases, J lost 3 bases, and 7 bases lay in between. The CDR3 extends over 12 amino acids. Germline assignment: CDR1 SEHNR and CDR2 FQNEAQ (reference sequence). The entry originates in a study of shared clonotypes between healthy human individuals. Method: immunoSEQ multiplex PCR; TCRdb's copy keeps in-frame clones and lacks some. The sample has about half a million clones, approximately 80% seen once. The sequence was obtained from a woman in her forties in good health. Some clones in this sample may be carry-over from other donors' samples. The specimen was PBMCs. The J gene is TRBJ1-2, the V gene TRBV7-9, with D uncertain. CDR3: CASSLDYYGYTF. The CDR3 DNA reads TGTGCCAGCAGCCTGGACTACTATGGCTACACCTTC.